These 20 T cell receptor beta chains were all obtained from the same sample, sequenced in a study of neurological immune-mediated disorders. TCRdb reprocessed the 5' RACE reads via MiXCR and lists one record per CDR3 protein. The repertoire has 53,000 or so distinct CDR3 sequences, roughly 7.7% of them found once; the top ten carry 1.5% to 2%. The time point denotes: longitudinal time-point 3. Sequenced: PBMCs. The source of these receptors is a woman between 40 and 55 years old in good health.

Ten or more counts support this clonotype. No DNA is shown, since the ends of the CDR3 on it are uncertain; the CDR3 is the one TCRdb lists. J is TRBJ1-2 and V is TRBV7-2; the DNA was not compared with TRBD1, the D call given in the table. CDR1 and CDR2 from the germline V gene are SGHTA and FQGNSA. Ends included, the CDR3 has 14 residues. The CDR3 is CAHLRASSNYGYTF.

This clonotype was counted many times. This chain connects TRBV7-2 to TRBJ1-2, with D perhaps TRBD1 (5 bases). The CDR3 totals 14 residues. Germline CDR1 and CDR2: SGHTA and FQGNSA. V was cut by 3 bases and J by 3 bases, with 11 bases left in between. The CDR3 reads CASSFNQGDYGYTF. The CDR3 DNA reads TGTGCCAGCAGCTTCAACCAGGGAGACTATGGCTACACCTTC.

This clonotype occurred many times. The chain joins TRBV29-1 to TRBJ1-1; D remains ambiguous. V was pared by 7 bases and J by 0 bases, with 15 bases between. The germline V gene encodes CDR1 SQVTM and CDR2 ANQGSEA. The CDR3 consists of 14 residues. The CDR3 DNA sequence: TGCAGCGCAGATTTAGGACGTATGAACACTGAAGCTTTCTTT. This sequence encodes CSADLGRMNTEAFF.

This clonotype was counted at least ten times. CDR3 sequence: CASSSYRGKDTGELFF. Here the CDR3 DNA reads TGCGCCAGCAGCTCATACAGGGGAAAGGATACCGGGGAGCTGTTTTTT. This rearrangement joins TRBV5-1 to TRBJ2-2, with 7 positions matching TRBD1. The CDR3 loop spans 16 amino acids. Germline V gene data show CDR1 as SGHRS and CDR2 as YFSETQ. Unmatched junction bases numbered 10, after V lost 3 bases and J lost 5 bases.

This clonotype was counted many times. The CDR3 spells CASSESGGGTGELFF. The CDR3 DNA reads as TGTGCCAGCAGCGAAAGTGGGGGAGGCACCGGGGAGCTGTTTTTT. The rearrangement links TRBV7-3 to TRBJ2-2; D may be TRBD2 (6 bases). CDR3 size: 15 residues. Trimming took off 5 bases at V and 4 bases at J, with 14 bases between the two ends. Per germline, CDR1 SGHTA and CDR2 FQGTGA.

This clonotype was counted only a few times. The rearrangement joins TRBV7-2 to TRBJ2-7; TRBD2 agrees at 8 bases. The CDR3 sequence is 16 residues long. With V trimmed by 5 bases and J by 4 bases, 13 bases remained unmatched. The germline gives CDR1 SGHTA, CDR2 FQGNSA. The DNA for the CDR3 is TGTGCCAGCAGCCACTCTCCCGGGACTAGTTATTACGAGCAGTACTTC. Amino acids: CASSHSPGTSYYEQYF. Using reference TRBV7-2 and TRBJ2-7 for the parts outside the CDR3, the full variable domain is GAGVSQSPSNKVTEKGKDVELRCDPISGHTALYWYRQSLGQGLEFLIYFQGNSAPDKSGLPSDRFSAERTGGSVSTLTIQRTQQEDSAVYLCASSHSPGTSYYEQYFGPGTRLTVT.

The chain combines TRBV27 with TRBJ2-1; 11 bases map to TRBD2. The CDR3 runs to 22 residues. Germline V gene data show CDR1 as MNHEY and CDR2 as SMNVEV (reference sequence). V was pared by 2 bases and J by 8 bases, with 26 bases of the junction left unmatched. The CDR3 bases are TGTGCCAGCAGTTTAATTCGTGGGCGGCAGGACCTGACTAGCGGGGTAAGGTATGAGCAGTTCTTC. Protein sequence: CASSLIRGRQDLTSGVRYEQFF.

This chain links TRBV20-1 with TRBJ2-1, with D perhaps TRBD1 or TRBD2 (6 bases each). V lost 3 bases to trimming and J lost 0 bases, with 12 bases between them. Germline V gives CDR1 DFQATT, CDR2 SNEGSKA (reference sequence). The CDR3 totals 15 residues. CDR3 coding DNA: TGCAGTGCTAGCGGGGGCCCCTTCTCCTACAATGAGCAGTTCTTC. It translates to CSASGGPFSYNEQFF.

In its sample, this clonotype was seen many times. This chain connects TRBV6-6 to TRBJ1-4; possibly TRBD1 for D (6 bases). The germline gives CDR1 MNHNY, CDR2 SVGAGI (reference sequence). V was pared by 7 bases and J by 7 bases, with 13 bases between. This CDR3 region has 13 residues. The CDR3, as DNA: TGTGCCAGCATGGTCAGGGGAGGTGAAAAACTGTTTTTT. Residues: CASMVRGGEKLFF.

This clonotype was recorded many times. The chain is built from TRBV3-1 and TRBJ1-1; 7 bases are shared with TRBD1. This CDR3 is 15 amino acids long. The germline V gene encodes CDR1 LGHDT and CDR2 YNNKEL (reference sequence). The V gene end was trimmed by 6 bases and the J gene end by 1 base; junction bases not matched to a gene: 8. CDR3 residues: CASRAIGTANTEAFF. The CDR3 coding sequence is TGTGCCAGCAGAGCAATAGGGACAGCGAACACTGAAGCTTTCTTT.

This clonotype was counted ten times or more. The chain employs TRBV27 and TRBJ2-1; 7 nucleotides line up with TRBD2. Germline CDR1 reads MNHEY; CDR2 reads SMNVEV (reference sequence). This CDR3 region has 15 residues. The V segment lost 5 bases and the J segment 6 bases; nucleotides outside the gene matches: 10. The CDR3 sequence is CASSLYPGRANEQFF. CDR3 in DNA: TGTGCCAGCAGTCTATACCCTGGGAGGGCCAATGAGCAGTTCTTC.

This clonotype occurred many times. The CDR3 protein is CASSSTGSKRWTEAFF. In DNA, the CDR3 is TGTGCCAGCAGCTCGACAGGCTCGAAGAGGTGGACTGAAGCTTTCTTT. The rearrangement joins TRBV6-2 or TRBV6-3 to TRBJ1-1, with D maybe TRBD1 (6 bases). The V end was cut by 6 bases, the J end by 5 bases, with 22 bases between. Germline-derived CDR1 and CDR2 are MNHEY and SVGEGT. There are 16 residues in the CDR3.

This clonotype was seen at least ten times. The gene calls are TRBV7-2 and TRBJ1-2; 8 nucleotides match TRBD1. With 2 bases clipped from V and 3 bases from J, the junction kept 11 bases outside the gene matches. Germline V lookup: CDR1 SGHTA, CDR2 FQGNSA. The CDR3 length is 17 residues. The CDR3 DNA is TGTGCCAGCAGCTTAAGGCCCGGACAGGGAGGGGACTATGGCTACACCTTC. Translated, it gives CASSLRPGQGGDYGYTF.

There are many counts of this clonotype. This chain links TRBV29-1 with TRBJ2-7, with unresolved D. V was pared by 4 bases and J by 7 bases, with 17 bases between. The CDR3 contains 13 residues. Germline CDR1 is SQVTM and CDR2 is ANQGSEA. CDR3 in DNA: TGCAGCGTTGGAGATCAAGGGAAGACGGAGCAGTACTTC. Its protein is CSVGDQGKTEQYF.

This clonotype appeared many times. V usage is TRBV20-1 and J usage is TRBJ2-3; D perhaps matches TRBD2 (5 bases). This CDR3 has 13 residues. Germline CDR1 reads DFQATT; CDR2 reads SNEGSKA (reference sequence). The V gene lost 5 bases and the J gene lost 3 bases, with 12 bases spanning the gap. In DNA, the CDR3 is TGCAGTGCTGGGGATCGGGGAACAGATACGCAGTATTTT. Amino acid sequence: CSAGDRGTDTQYF.

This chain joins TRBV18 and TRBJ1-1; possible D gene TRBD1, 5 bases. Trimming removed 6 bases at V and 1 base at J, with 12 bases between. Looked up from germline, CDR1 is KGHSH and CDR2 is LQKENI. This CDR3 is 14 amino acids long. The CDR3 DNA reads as TGTGCCAGCTCGCCCGGGACCCAGAACACTGAAGCTTTCTTT. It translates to CASSPGTQNTEAFF.

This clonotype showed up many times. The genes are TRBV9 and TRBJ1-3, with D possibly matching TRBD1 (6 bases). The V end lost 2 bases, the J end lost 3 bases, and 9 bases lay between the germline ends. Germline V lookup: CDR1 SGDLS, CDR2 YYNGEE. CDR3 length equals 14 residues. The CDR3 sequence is CASSVDSYGNTIYF. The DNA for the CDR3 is TGTGCCAGCAGCGTGGACAGCTATGGAAACACCATATATTTT.

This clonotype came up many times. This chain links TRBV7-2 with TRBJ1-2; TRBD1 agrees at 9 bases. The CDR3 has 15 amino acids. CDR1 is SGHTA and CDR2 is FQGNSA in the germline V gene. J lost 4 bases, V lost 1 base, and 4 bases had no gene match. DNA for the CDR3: TGTGCCAGCAGCTTAGAAACAGGGGGCTTCTATGGCTACACCTTC. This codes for CASSLETGGFYGYTF. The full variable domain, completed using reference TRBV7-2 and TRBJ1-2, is GAGVSQSPSNKVTEKGKDVELRCDPISGHTALYWYRQSLGQGLEFLIYFQGNSAPDKSGLPSDRFSAERTGGSVSTLTIQRTQQEDSAVYLCASSLETGGFYGYTFGSGTRLTVV.

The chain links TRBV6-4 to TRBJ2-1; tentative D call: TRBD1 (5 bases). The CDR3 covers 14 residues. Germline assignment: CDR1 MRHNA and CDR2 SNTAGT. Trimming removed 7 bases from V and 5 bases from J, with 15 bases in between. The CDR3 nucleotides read TGTGCCAGCAAACTTGGGGCGAAGGACAATGAGCAGTTCTTC. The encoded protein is CASKLGAKDNEQFF.

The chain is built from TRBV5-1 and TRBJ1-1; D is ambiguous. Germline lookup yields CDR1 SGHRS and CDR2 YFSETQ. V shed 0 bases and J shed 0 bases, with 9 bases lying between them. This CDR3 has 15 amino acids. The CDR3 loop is CASSLDPDLNTEAFF. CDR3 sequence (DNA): TGCGCCAGCAGCTTGGATCCCGACCTGAACACTGAAGCTTTCTTT.